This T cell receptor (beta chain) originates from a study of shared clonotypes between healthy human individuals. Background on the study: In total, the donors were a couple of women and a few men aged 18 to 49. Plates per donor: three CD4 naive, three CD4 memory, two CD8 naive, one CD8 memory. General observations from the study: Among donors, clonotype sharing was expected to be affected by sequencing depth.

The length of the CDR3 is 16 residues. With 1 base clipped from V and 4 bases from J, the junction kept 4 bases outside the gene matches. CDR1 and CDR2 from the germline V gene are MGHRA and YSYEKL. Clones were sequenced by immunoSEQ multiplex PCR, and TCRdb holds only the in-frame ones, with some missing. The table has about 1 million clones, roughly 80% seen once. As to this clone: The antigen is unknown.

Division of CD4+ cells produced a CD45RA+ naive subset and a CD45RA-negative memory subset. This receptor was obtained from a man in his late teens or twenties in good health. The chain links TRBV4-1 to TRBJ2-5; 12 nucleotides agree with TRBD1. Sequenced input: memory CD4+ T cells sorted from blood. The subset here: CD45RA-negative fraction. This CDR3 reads CASSQVGTGGGETQYF. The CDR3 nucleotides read TGCGCCAGCAGCCAAGTCGGGACAGGGGGCGGAGAGACCCAGTACTTC.